This T cell receptor beta chain was profiled in a study of shared clonotypes between healthy human individuals. Profiled with immunoSEQ multiplex PCR; TCRdb holds only in-frame clones, not every one. The sample lists about 1,500,000 clones, roughly 95% occurring once. The clonotype comes from a man aged 25 to 45 in good health. Sequences were obtained from naive CD4+ T cells sorted from blood. Sample subset: CD45RA+ positively selected.

In DNA form, the CDR3 reads TGTGCCAGCAGTTTATCCCTACTGAACACCGGGGAGCTGTTTTTT. As protein: CASSLSLLNTGELFF. V and J are TRBV27 and TRBJ2-2; D ambiguous. Looked up from germline, CDR1 is MNHEY and CDR2 is SMNVEV (reference sequence). The CDR3 length is 15 residues. V was cut by 0 bases and J by 1 base, with 6 bases left in between.